This TCR beta chain was profiled in a study of T-cell reconstitution after alpha-beta-depleted transplantation in children. CDR3 length equals 16 residues. Germline CDR1 and CDR2: DFQATT and SNEGSKA (reference sequence). V trimming: 2 bases; J trimming: 3 bases; junction bases outside the gene matches: 7. Unique molecular identifiers were incorporated into the prepared TCRbeta library. In TCRdb, the PCR reads were re-called with MiXCR into one record per CDR3 protein. The table lists around 500,000 distinct CDR3 sequences, under 30% of them singletons, with about 14% in the top ten. Study conclusions and caveats: Surviving recipient T cells and thymic progenitors produced the high day-60 TCRbeta diversity seen in some patients. When one year had passed after transplant, most T-cell counts and diversity came from newly produced T cells.

This clonotype came up many times. What it recognizes is unknown. J is TRBJ2-1 and V is TRBV20-1; 10 bases are a match to TRBD2. This sequence was found in a boy under three years old who had a stem cell transplant for acute myeloid leukemia, so the T cells may come from the graft donor. The sample in question was PBMCs, mostly from graft donor cells, obtained 360 days after TCRalphabeta/CD19-depleted stem cell transplant. The CDR3 DNA reads as TGCAGTGCTAGAACAACAATAGCGGGGGGCTACAATGAGCAGTTCTTC. Translation: CSARTTIAGGYNEQFF.